What follows are 26 T cell receptor beta chains derived from one specimen sequenced in a study of CD8 T cells in Susac syndrome (dated by TCRdb to between 2018 and 2020). Libraries were made using the immunoSEQ multiplex PCR assay. RNA was extracted with the RNeasy kit and about 0.45 to 1 ug was reverse transcribed using random hexamers. TCRdb redid the processing of the public reads, applying fastp at Q25 and MiXCR, and retained in-frame beta chains. Each entry merges the rows of one CDR3 protein and shows their most common DNA and genes. The sample table shows 250,000 to 300,000 distinct CDR3 sequences, and 80% to 90% are seen once. Over 0.1% of the sample lies in the top ten. The sample comprised CD8+ T cells from PBMCs. Receptors originate from a human donor with multiple sclerosis.

The gene calls are TRBV12-3 or TRBV12-4 and TRBJ2-6, with D possibly being TRBD1 (5 bases). The CDR3 length is 17 residues. Trimming removed 5 bases at V and 3 bases at J, with 17 bases between. The CDR3 is CASSKPARVVGANVLTF. The CDR3 coding sequence is TGTGCCAGCAGTAAACCGGCCAGGGTTGTTGGGGCCAACGTCCTGACTTTC.

The chain carries TRBV7-9 and TRBJ2-2; 7 bases match TRBD1. Germline assignment: CDR1 SEHNR and CDR2 FQNEAQ (reference sequence). This CDR3 has 15 amino acids. The V and J ends lost 5 bases and 4 bases, in that order; junction bases with no gene match: 7. The CDR3 is CASSPPGQSTGELFF. CDR3 DNA: TGTGCCAGCAGCCCCCCGGGACAGAGCACCGGGGAGCTGTTTTTT.

This clonotype showed up just a few times. The genes are TRBV19 and TRBJ1-1; D remains ambiguous. The CDR3 sequence is 15 residues long. Between the trimmed V and J ends, which lost 0 bases and 8 bases, there was a span of 16 bases. The germline V gene encodes CDR1 LNHDA and CDR2 SQIVND (reference sequence). The DNA for the CDR3 is TGTGCCAGTAGTATAGATCGCGAGGGTCCTACCGAAGCTTTCTTT. Encoded protein: CASSIDREGPTEAFF.

The chain combines TRBV5-6 with TRBJ2-7; the D call may be TRBD1 or TRBD2 (5 bases each). Trimming took 4 bases from V and 2 from J, leaving 16 bases between them. Germline V CDR1 and CDR2: SGHDT, YYEEEE. The CDR3 is 15 residues long. CDR3 sequence (DNA): TGTGCCAGCAGCGACGGGACGGCGTCTACCTACGAGCAGTACTTC. It specifies CASSDGTASTYEQYF.

The V gene is TRBV6-5, the J gene TRBJ2-5; possibly TRBD2 for D (5 bases). This CDR3 is built from 16 residues. V lost 0 bases, J lost 2 bases, and 13 bases lay in between. CDR1 and CDR2 from the germline V gene are MNHEY and SVGAGI. The DNA for the CDR3 is TGTGCCAGCAGTTACTCATGGACTTCAAATCAAGAGACCCAGTACTTC. This gives the protein CASSYSWTSNQETQYF.

This chain uses TRBV10-2 with TRBJ2-3, with D tentatively TRBD1 (6 bases). The CDR3 totals 14 residues. Trimming cost V 5 bases and J 0 bases, with 9 bases left between them. CDR1 is WSHSY, CDR2 SAAADI, per germline. The chain's CDR3 is CASSLQGSTDTQYF. The CDR3 nucleotides are TGCGCCAGCAGTTTACAGGGTAGCACAGATACGCAGTATTTT.

This sequence joins TRBV2 and TRBJ2-5, with a weak D call TRBD1 (6 bases). The germline V and J ends were trimmed by 6 bases and 7 bases, with 21 bases remaining between them. The CDR3 contains 15 residues. Germline-derived CDR1 and CDR2 are SNHLY and FYNNEI. The CDR3 nucleotides are TGTGCCAGCAGCGACGTATGGGACACCTCTGCGACCCAGTACTTC. Translated: CASSDVWDTSATQYF. The whole variable domain, filled in from reference TRBV2 and TRBJ2-5, reads EPEVTQTPSHQVTQMGQEVILRCVPISNHLYFYWYRQILGQKVEFLVSFYNNEISEKSEIFDDQFSVERPDGSNFTLKIRSTKLEDSAMYFCASSDVWDTSATQYFGPGTRLLVL.

This clonotype is a singleton in its sample. The V gene is TRBV24-1, the J gene TRBJ2-3; no clear D gene. This CDR3 region has 11 residues. CDR1 and CDR2 from the germline V gene are KGHDR and SFDVKD. The V gene lost 4 bases and the J gene lost 8 bases, with 6 bases spanning the gap. The CDR3: CATSETFTQYF. The CDR3 coding sequence is TGTGCCACCAGTGAAACCTTTACGCAGTATTTT.

In this sample, this clonotype turned up once. The chain is built from TRBV6-5 and TRBJ1-1; 7 bases agree with TRBD1. The germline CDR1 and CDR2 sequences are MNHEY and SVGAGI. The CDR3 is made up of 16 amino acids. J lost 2 bases, V lost 2 bases, and 8 bases had no gene match. CDR3 loop: CASSYVGQGGNTEAFF. The CDR3, as DNA: TGTGCCAGCAGTTACGTGGGCCAGGGGGGAAACACTGAAGCTTTCTTT.

The chain joins TRBV7-6 to TRBJ2-2; 8 positions agree with TRBD2. This CDR3 has 18 amino acids. Germline CDR1 reads SGHVS; CDR2 reads FNYEAQ. Trimming at V came to 1 base and at J to 0 bases, leaving 7 bases not matched to a gene. The CDR3 nucleotides read TGTGCCAGCAGCTTAGATATTATAGCGGGAACGAACACCGGGGAGCTGTTTTTT. This translates into CASSLDIIAGTNTGELFF.

This chain joins TRBV24-1 and TRBJ2-2; 8 bases map to TRBD2. This CDR3 region has 14 residues. The J segment lost 6 bases and the V segment lost 7 bases, leaving 6 bases of the junction unmatched. Germline lookup yields CDR1 KGHDR and CDR2 SFDVKD. The CDR3 reads CATSVPGGAGELFF. The CDR3 bases are TGTGCCACCAGCGTACCCGGGGGGGCCGGGGAGCTGTTTTTT.

The chain links TRBV28 to TRBJ1-5, with D perhaps matching TRBD1 (5 bases). The germline V gene encodes CDR1 MDHEN and CDR2 SYDVKM. This CDR3 is 13 amino acids long. The germline V and J ends were trimmed by 7 bases and 9 bases, with 16 bases remaining between them. The CDR3 sequence: CASKTVVLGPQHF. The CDR3 nucleotides read TGTGCCAGCAAGACAGTCGTGCTTGGGCCCCAGCATTTT.

V usage is TRBV7-9 and J usage is TRBJ2-1; 7 bases are shared with TRBD2. The junction had 7 bases not matched to a gene; V was cut back by 5 bases and J by 3 bases. The CDR3 has 15 residues. Germline CDR1 reads SEHNR; CDR2 reads FQNEAQ (reference sequence). The CDR3 region has the DNA TGTGCCAGCAGCCCAGCTAGCGGTAACTACAATGAGCAGTTCTTC. Its protein product is CASSPASGNYNEQFF.

In this sample, this clonotype turned up once. The gene calls are TRBV6-5 and TRBJ1-2, with TRBD1 identical over 7 bases. The CDR3 length is 14 residues. With 7 bases clipped from V and 4 bases from J, the junction kept 9 bases outside the gene matches. Looked up from germline, CDR1 is MNHEY and CDR2 is SVGAGI. As DNA, the CDR3 is TGTGCCAGCACCTCGGGACAGCGGATCTATGGCTACACCTTC. Translation: CASTSGQRIYGYTF.

The CDR3 is CAWSRDLAGVWSEQFF. CDR3 bases: TGTGCCTGGAGCCGAGATCTAGCGGGAGTGTGGAGTGAGCAGTTCTTC. The rearrangement links TRBV30 to TRBJ2-1, with TRBD2 matching over 10 bases. J was trimmed by 9 bases and V by 3 bases; bases with no gene match: 14. The CDR3 consists of 16 residues. Germline values: CDR1 GTSNPN, CDR2 SVGIG (reference sequence).

This sequence joins TRBV4-1 and TRBJ2-1; D is tentatively TRBD1 or TRBD2 (5 bases each). Germline CDR1 is MGHRA and CDR2 is YSYEKL. Trimming left V 2 bases short and J 3 bases short, with 11 bases between. This CDR3 comprises 15 residues. As DNA, the CDR3 is TGCGCCAGCAGCCAAACACTAGGGGTCTACAATGAGCAGTTCTTC. It encodes CASSQTLGVYNEQFF.

This sequence joins TRBV4-2 and TRBJ2-3; 9 bases agree with TRBD2. The CDR3 runs 16 residues. V lost 2 bases to trimming and J lost 4 bases; unmatched junction nucleotides: 7. CDR1 and CDR2 (germline): LGHNA, YNFKEQ. CDR3 DNA: TGTGCCAGCAGCCAAATAGGGACTAGCTACGCAGATACGCAGTATTTT. Translated, it gives CASSQIGTSYADTQYF.

V and J are TRBV21-1 and TRBJ2-7; TRBD2 is taken as the D call from the table, unchecked against the DNA. TRBV21-1 is a documented pseudogene. The CDR3 loop spans 15 amino acids. The CDR3 is CASSKLRDLIYEQYF. CDR3 nucleotides: TGTGCCAGCAGCAAACTTAGGGACCTAATCTACGAGCAGTACTTC.

This sequence joins TRBV4-1 and TRBJ1-3; no clear D. The CDR3 sequence is 15 residues long. V lost 1 base to trimming and J lost 1 base, with 8 bases between them. The V gene's germline CDR1 is MGHRA and CDR2 YSYEKL. The CDR3 DNA reads TGCGCCAGCAGCCAAGTGCGGAGATCTGGAAACACCATATATTTT. This translates into CASSQVRRSGNTIYF.

This chain links TRBV12-5 with TRBJ2-5; 7 bases align to TRBD1. The germline V gene encodes CDR1 LGHNT and CDR2 FRNRAP. The CDR3 spans 14 residues. After removal of 0 bases from V and 4 bases from J, the junction contained 2 bases not matched to a gene. The CDR3 here is CASGLVRDRETQYF. The CDR3 nucleotides read TGTGCTAGTGGTTTGGTACGGGACAGAGAGACCCAGTACTTC.

The chain links TRBV9 to TRBJ2-1, with 10 bases identical to TRBD2. Germline V CDR1 and CDR2: SGDLS, YYNGEE. The CDR3 is 14 amino acids. Trimming took 4 bases from V and 4 from J; bases not matched to a gene: 2. Written as DNA, the CDR3 is TGTGCCAGCAGCACAGCGGGAGGGTACAATGAGCAGTTCTTC. It translates to CASSTAGGYNEQFF.

This sequence joins TRBV6-1 and TRBJ2-7; 14 positions agree with TRBD2. The germline V gene encodes CDR1 MNHNS and CDR2 SASEGT. V lost 6 bases, J lost 5 bases, and 6 bases stayed unmatched. The CDR3 is 15 residues long. CDR3 in amino acids: CASRRLAGGPDEQYF. CDR3 nucleotides: TGTGCCAGCAGGCGACTAGCGGGAGGGCCCGACGAGCAGTACTTC.

Concerning this clonotype: In this CDR3 the conserved last residue, phenylalanine or tryptophan, is missing, so a read error is likely. This sequence joins TRBV2 and TRBJ1-2; TRBD1 aligns across 7 bases. Germline V lookup: CDR1 SNHLY, CDR2 FYNNEI. The CDR3 has 13 amino acids. J was trimmed by 5 bases and V by 6 bases; bases with no gene match: 6. The DNA of the CDR3 is TGTGCCAGCAGACGACAGGGCCCGTATGGCTACACCTCC. Translating it yields CASRRQGPYGYTS.

V usage is TRBV14 and J usage is TRBJ1-3; D uncertain. The germline V gene has CDR1 SGHDN and CDR2 FVKESK. The V and J ends lost 5 bases and 4 bases respectively, with 15 bases between them. This CDR3 contains 15 residues. Written as DNA, the CDR3 is TGTGCCAGCAGCTCGGACGGACTCGCGGGAAACACCATATATTTT. This encodes CASSSDGLAGNTIYF.

Concerning this clonotype itself: At one of its ends the junction is not consistent with the germline gene, which may arise from a read error. V and J are TRBV9 and TRBJ2-3, with 8 bases identical to TRBD2. CDR1 is SGDLS and CDR2 is YYNGEE in the germline V gene. This CDR3 spans 15 amino acids. CDR3 sequence (DNA): TGTGCCAGCAGTAGATCCAGCGGGAGCACCGATACGCAGTATTTT. It translates to CASSRSSGSTDTQYF.

The chain has TRBV27 and TRBJ2-1, with TRBD1 identical over 10 bases. The junction had 4 bases not matched to a gene; V was cut back by 2 bases and J by 6 bases. Germline lookup yields CDR1 MNHEY and CDR2 SMNVEV (reference sequence). The CDR3 length is 15 residues. CDR3 protein: CASSLGDRGLNEQFF. CDR3 sequence (DNA): TGTGCCAGCAGTTTAGGGGACAGGGGCCTCAATGAGCAGTTCTTC.